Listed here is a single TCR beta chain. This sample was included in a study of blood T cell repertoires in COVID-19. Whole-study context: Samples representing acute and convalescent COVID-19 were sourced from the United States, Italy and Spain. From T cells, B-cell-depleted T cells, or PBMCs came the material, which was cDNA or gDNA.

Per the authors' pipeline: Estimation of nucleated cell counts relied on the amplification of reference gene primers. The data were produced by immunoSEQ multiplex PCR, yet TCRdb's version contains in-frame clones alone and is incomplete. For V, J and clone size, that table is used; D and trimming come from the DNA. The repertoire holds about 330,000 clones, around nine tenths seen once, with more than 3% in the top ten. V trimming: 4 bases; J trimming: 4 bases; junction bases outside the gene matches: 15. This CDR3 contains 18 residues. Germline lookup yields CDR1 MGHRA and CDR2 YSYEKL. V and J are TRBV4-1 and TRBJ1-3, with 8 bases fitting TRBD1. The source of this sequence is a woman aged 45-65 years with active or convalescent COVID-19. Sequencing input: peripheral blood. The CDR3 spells CASSLLGQGGRKGNTIYF. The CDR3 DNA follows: TGCGCCAGCAGCCTTCTTGGACAGGGAGGCAGGAAAGGAAACACCATATATTTT.